The 8 T cell receptor beta chains reported below all come from one sample, sequenced in a study of shared clonotypes between healthy human individuals. Repertoires were generated with immunoSEQ multiplex PCR, while TCRdb's copy carries only in-frame clones and drops some. The sample records about 700,000 clones, approximately 79% being singletons. Sequencing input: memory CD4+ T cells sorted from blood. Subset of the sample: CD45RA-negative fraction. These receptors originate from a woman aged 30 to 39 in good health.

This clone was detected only once. V and J are TRBV18 and TRBJ1-2, with TRBD1 matching 9 bases. The CDR3 contains 14 residues. With V trimmed by 3 bases and J by 3 bases, 2 bases remained unmatched. From germline, CDR1 is KGHSH and CDR2 LQKENI. Written as DNA, the CDR3 is TGTGCCAGCTCACCCGGACAGGGGCACTATGGCTACACCTTC. As protein: CASSPGQGHYGYTF.

This clone occurred once. The V and J genes are TRBV6-1 and TRBJ2-3; 9 bases are shared with TRBD2. The V segment lost 1 base and the J segment 5 bases; nucleotides outside the gene matches: 7. Germline assignment: CDR1 MNHNS and CDR2 SASEGT. This CDR3 is built from 16 residues. DNA of the CDR3: TGTGCCAGCAGTGAAGGACTAGCGGCCCGCGGAGATACGCAGTATTTT. Its translation: CASSEGLAARGDTQYF.

This chain links TRBV7-2 with TRBJ1-2; 10 bases are shared with TRBD1. The CDR3 has 13 residues. The germline V gene encodes CDR1 SGHTA and CDR2 FQGNSA. V lost 5 bases to trimming and J lost 8 bases; unmatched junction nucleotides: 5. The CDR3 here is CASSRQGARGYTF. The CDR3 region has the DNA TGTGCCAGCAGCCGACAGGGGGCGCGGGGCTACACCTTC.

V usage is TRBV4-1 and J usage is TRBJ1-5, with D possibly being TRBD1 (6 bases). V lost 2 bases and J lost 3, with 8 bases in between. The CDR3 consists of 14 residues. Per the germline V gene, CDR1 is MGHRA and CDR2 is YSYEKL. In DNA, the CDR3 is TGCGCCAGCAGCCAAACAGGGTACAATCAGCCCCAGCATTTT. This gives the protein CASSQTGYNQPQHF.

The V call is TRBV11-3, the J call TRBJ2-7, with 7 bases identical to TRBD1. Germline V gene sequence: CDR1 SGHNT, CDR2 YENEEA. This CDR3 is built from 13 residues. The V gene end was trimmed by 4 bases and the J gene end by 4 bases; junction bases not matched to a gene: 4. The CDR3 protein is CASSSGQEYEQYF. CDR3 DNA sequence: TGTGCCAGCAGCTCTGGACAGGAATACGAGCAGTACTTC.

About this clone: The same CDR3 can be traced to other DNA sequences in this sample. The chain links TRBV7-9 to TRBJ2-3, with D maybe TRBD2 (5 bases). The CDR3 contains 14 residues. Deletions cut 5 bases from V and 2 bases from J, with 11 bases between. Looked up from germline, CDR1 is SEHNR and CDR2 is FQNEAQ (reference sequence). CDR3 DNA sequence: TGTGCCAGCAGCCCGACTACATCCACAGATACGCAGTATTTT. Translated, it gives CASSPTTSTDTQYF. Full variable domain (outside the CDR3, taken from reference TRBV7-9 and TRBJ2-3): DTGVSQNPRHKITKRGQNVTFRCDPISEHNRLYWYRQTLGQGPEFLTYFQNEAQLEKSRLLSDRFSAERPKGSFSTLEIQRTEQGDSAMYLCASSPTTSTDTQYFGPGTRLTVL.

V and J are TRBV30 and TRBJ2-7; 7 bases are a match to TRBD1. Germline trimming cut 5 bases from V and 6 bases from J; bases unmatched to any gene: 10. The CDR3 totals 13 residues. Germline lookup yields CDR1 GTSNPN and CDR2 SVGIG (reference sequence). The CDR3 spells CAWGRQGLGEQYF. The CDR3 nucleotides read TGTGCCTGGGGACGACAGGGTCTGGGCGAGCAGTACTTC.

The rearrangement joins TRBV19 to TRBJ2-2; D is unresolved. CDR1 and CDR2 from the germline V gene are LNHDA and SQIVND (reference sequence). CDR3 length: 14 amino acids. The germline V and J ends were trimmed by 7 bases and 1 base, with 10 bases remaining between them. The DNA of the CDR3 is TGTGCCAGTATGGAACAAATGAACACCGGGGAGCTGTTTTTT. Encoded protein: CASMEQMNTGELFF.